Listed below are T cell receptor beta chains from one sample, sequenced in a study of blood T cell repertoires in COVID-19. The method was immunoSEQ multiplex PCR; TCRdb's version includes in-frame clones alone and lacks a portion of them. The table shows 75,000 to 90,000 clones, with around nine tenths occurring only once. Sequencing used peripheral blood. Source of these receptors: an older man with acute or convalescent COVID-19. CDR3s leave out the opening cysteine and the closing phenylalanine or tryptophan. Fields, in order: D gene, J gene, V gene, CDR3 protein. A D gene is named only where the DNA matches it firmly.

D gene: -
J gene: TRBJ1-2
V gene: TRBV11-2
CDR3 protein: ASSSGRGGYGYT

D gene: TRBD2
J gene: TRBJ2-1
V gene: TRBV5-1
CDR3 protein: ASSGDSGRYEQF

D gene: -
J gene: TRBJ1-2
V gene: TRBV5-1
CDR3 protein: ASSLDGSYGYT

D gene: -
J gene: TRBJ1-5
V gene: TRBV6-2/TRBV6-3
CDR3 protein: ASSYSRGAGNQPQH

D gene: TRBD1
J gene: TRBJ1-4
V gene: TRBV6-6
CDR3 protein: ASSYSGRGEKLF

D gene: -
J gene: TRBJ2-2
V gene: TRBV5-6
CDR3 protein: ASSLRQETTTGELF

D gene: -
J gene: TRBJ2-5
V gene: TRBV19
CDR3 protein: ATAGKGKETQY

D gene: TRBD2
J gene: TRBJ2-1
V gene: TRBV11-2
CDR3 protein: ASRLTSEGSYNEQF

D gene: TRBD1
J gene: TRBJ2-3
V gene: TRBV7-9
CDR3 protein: ASIPDRGPSDTQY

D gene: -
J gene: TRBJ2-6
V gene: TRBV7-3
CDR3 protein: ASSLVSGSPGANVLT

D gene: -
J gene: TRBJ2-3
V gene: TRBV4-1
CDR3 protein: ASSGGTTDTQY

D gene: -
J gene: TRBJ1-3
V gene: TRBV18
CDR3 protein: ASSPPDRVGSGNTIY

D gene: TRBD1
J gene: TRBJ1-5
V gene: TRBV6-2/TRBV6-3
CDR3 protein: ASSPYFGQGRVEQPQH

D gene: TRBD1
J gene: TRBJ2-2
V gene: TRBV9
CDR3 protein: ASSAQGLNTGELF

D gene: TRBD2
J gene: TRBJ2-2
V gene: TRBV11-3
CDR3 protein: ASSLGAVGGTGELF

D gene: -
J gene: TRBJ1-1
V gene: TRBV15
CDR3 protein: ATSREVRGTSEAF

D gene: -
J gene: TRBJ1-4
V gene: TRBV7-9
CDR3 protein: ASSFQGATNEKLF

D gene: TRBD1
J gene: TRBJ1-1
V gene: TRBV18
CDR3 protein: ASSPGQVEVTEAF

D gene: -
J gene: TRBJ1-6
V gene: TRBV16
CDR3 protein: ASSQSKTASYNSPLH

D gene: -
J gene: TRBJ1-2
V gene: TRBV5-1
CDR3 protein: ASSLERGVNGYT

D gene: -
J gene: TRBJ1-2
V gene: TRBV6-5
CDR3 protein: ASGGELGYT

D gene: -
J gene: TRBJ2-7
V gene: TRBV7-2
CDR3 protein: ASSFRTAPISYEQY

D gene: -
J gene: TRBJ2-1
V gene: TRBV11-2
CDR3 protein: ASSLGVHPGDEQF

D gene: -
J gene: TRBJ1-5
V gene: TRBV19
CDR3 protein: ASSIGAPSNQPQH

D gene: TRBD1
J gene: TRBJ2-6
V gene: TRBV6-2/TRBV6-3
CDR3 protein: ASGPPGQGASYGANVLT

D gene: -
J gene: TRBJ1-4
V gene: TRBV5-5
CDR3 protein: ASSLPSGEKLF

D gene: TRBD2
J gene: TRBJ2-1
V gene: TRBV7-9
CDR3 protein: ASKTSGSVNEQF

D gene: -
J gene: TRBJ1-3
V gene: TRBV18
CDR3 protein: ASSPPTGKSGNTIY

D gene: -
J gene: TRBJ2-7
V gene: TRBV7-9
CDR3 protein: ASSLAGTLYEQY

D gene: TRBD1
J gene: TRBJ2-4
V gene: TRBV28
CDR3 protein: ASSLYGTGKNIQY

D gene: -
J gene: TRBJ1-2
V gene: TRBV5-1
CDR3 protein: ASRNVGGRWDYGYT

D gene: TRBD2
J gene: TRBJ2-7
V gene: TRBV19
CDR3 protein: ASSILAGAYEQY

D gene: -
J gene: TRBJ1-1
V gene: TRBV12-3/TRBV12-4
CDR3 protein: ASSDRLTEAF

D gene: -
J gene: TRBJ1-6
V gene: TRBV3-1/TRBV3-2
CDR3 protein: ASSLDSYSPLH

D gene: -
J gene: TRBJ1-1
V gene: TRBV9
CDR3 protein: ASSANPGNTEAF

D gene: -
J gene: TRBJ2-2
V gene: TRBV28
CDR3 protein: ASSAYREHRELF

D gene: TRBD1
J gene: TRBJ2-2
V gene: TRBV7-3
CDR3 protein: ASSPHPGQGLGELF

D gene: -
J gene: TRBJ1-1
V gene: TRBV18
CDR3 protein: ASSPPGSANTEAF

D gene: TRBD1
J gene: TRBJ2-5
V gene: TRBV7-9
CDR3 protein: ASSRDRDYQETQY

D gene: TRBD1
J gene: TRBJ2-3
V gene: TRBV27
CDR3 protein: ASSTRDRGRTDTQY

D gene: TRBD2
J gene: TRBJ2-1
V gene: TRBV27
CDR3 protein: ASSGWTSGRGVNEQF

D gene: TRBD1
J gene: TRBJ1-4
V gene: TRBV5-1
CDR3 protein: ASSRDRVATNEKLF

D gene: -
J gene: TRBJ2-3
V gene: TRBV12-5
CDR3 protein: ASGLVLTDTQY

D gene: -
J gene: TRBJ2-5
V gene: TRBV7-2
CDR3 protein: ASSFAQEAQY

D gene: -
J gene: TRBJ1-4
V gene: TRBV7-2
CDR3 protein: ASSLQGRGEKLF

D gene: -
J gene: TRBJ1-1
V gene: TRBV10-3
CDR3 protein: AISVEWGGTEAF

D gene: -
J gene: TRBJ2-1
V gene: TRBV11-3
CDR3 protein: ASSPGERYEQF

D gene: TRBD2
J gene: TRBJ2-1
V gene: TRBV13
CDR3 protein: ASSPPRLATFSYNEQF

D gene: TRBD1
J gene: TRBJ1-1
V gene: TRBV12-3/TRBV12-4
CDR3 protein: ASILGTGRAF

D gene: TRBD1
J gene: TRBJ2-3
V gene: TRBV11-2
CDR3 protein: ASSLELDRGRQDTQY